This is a list of T cell receptor beta chains from one sample in a study of blood T cell repertoires in COVID-19. Repertoires were generated with immunoSEQ multiplex PCR, while TCRdb's copy carries only in-frame clones and drops some. Among roughly 360,000 clones, roughly 86% were seen once, and the ten largest hold 1% to 1.5%. Sequenced sample: PBMCs or T cells enriched from blood (not recorded which). All receptors come from a young man who had recovered from COVID-19. CDR3s include the opening cysteine and the closing phenylalanine or tryptophan. A D gene is named only where the DNA matches it firmly. A clone size is listed for some rows: how often the clone was seen (once, few, many), or a class if it is expanded.

d_call: -
v_call: TRBV11-2
j_call: TRBJ1-5
clone_size: once
cdr3_nt: TGTGCCAGCAGCTGCGTCCGGGGGGACACCTCATCGGGCAATCAGCCCCAGCATTTT
cdr3_aa: CASSCVRGDTSSGNQPQHF

d_call: -
v_call: TRBV30
j_call: TRBJ1-5
clone_size: -
cdr3_nt: TGTGCCTGGAGTGATATGGGGGGTATTCAGCCCCAGCATTTT
cdr3_aa: CAWSDMGGIQPQHF

d_call: -
v_call: TRBV2
j_call: TRBJ1-2
clone_size: -
cdr3_nt: TGTGCCAGCAGTCCAGGGGTTGGTGGCTACACCTTC
cdr3_aa: CASSPGVGGYTF

d_call: -
v_call: TRBV6-2/TRBV6-3
j_call: TRBJ1-1
clone_size: -
cdr3_nt: TGTGCCAGCAGTAGGGGGGGTGGAGGAGAAGCTTTCTTT
cdr3_aa: CASSRGGGGEAFF

d_call: TRBD1
v_call: TRBV12-5
j_call: TRBJ2-7
clone_size: -
cdr3_nt: TGTGCTAGTGGTTCCCGGGACAGGGGCTTCCTCGAGCAGTACTTC
cdr3_aa: CASGSRDRGFLEQYF

d_call: -
v_call: TRBV12-5
j_call: TRBJ2-2
clone_size: -
cdr3_nt: TGTGCTAGTGGTTTCAACCGGGGGGACAGGATGACCGGGGAGCTGTTTTTT
cdr3_aa: CASGFNRGDRMTGELFF

d_call: TRBD2
v_call: TRBV24-1
j_call: TRBJ2-1
clone_size: -
cdr3_nt: TGTGCCACCAGTGATCCGGGACTAGCGGGGGGCCACTCGGATGAGCAGTTCTTC
cdr3_aa: CATSDPGLAGGHSDEQFF

d_call: -
v_call: TRBV5-6
j_call: TRBJ1-2
clone_size: -
cdr3_nt: TGTGCCAGCAGCTTCCCTCCGGGAGCTAACTATGGCTACACCTTC
cdr3_aa: CASSFPPGANYGYTF

d_call: TRBD1
v_call: TRBV25-1
j_call: TRBJ1-2
clone_size: -
cdr3_nt: TGTGCCAGCAGTTACGGCGGGACAGGGGTTAACTATGGCTACACCTTC
cdr3_aa: CASSYGGTGVNYGYTF

d_call: -
v_call: TRBV6-5
j_call: TRBJ1-1
clone_size: -
cdr3_nt: TGTGCCAGCCGTTCGGGGAGTGAGAACACTGAAGCTTTCTTT
cdr3_aa: CASRSGSENTEAFF

d_call: -
v_call: TRBV3-1/TRBV3-2
j_call: TRBJ2-1
clone_size: -
cdr3_nt: TGTGCCAGCAGCCACCGCGGGGACAGTCGGTTCTTC
cdr3_aa: CASSHRGDSRFF

d_call: TRBD1
v_call: TRBV6-5
j_call: TRBJ1-1
clone_size: -
cdr3_nt: TGTGCCACTACTTTTGGGTACAGGGGAAACACTGAAGCTTTCTTT
cdr3_aa: CATTFGYRGNTEAFF

d_call: -
v_call: TRBV5-1
j_call: TRBJ2-5
clone_size: -
cdr3_nt: TGCGCCAGCAGCTTTAACGGTTACCAAGAGACCCAGTACTTC
cdr3_aa: CASSFNGYQETQYF

d_call: -
v_call: TRBV6-1
j_call: TRBJ1-2
clone_size: -
cdr3_nt: TGTGCCAGCGGTGACGGTCCCTATGGCTACACCTTC
cdr3_aa: CASGDGPYGYTF

d_call: TRBD1
v_call: TRBV25-1
j_call: TRBJ1-2
clone_size: -
cdr3_nt: TGTGCCAGCAGTGGAAATTTGGGACAGACCCTCTATGGCTACACCTTC
cdr3_aa: CASSGNLGQTLYGYTF

d_call: TRBD1
v_call: TRBV6-5
j_call: TRBJ1-1
clone_size: -
cdr3_nt: TGTGCCAGCAGTTACCTCGGACAGGGGGGGGCTGAAGCTTTCTTT
cdr3_aa: CASSYLGQGGAEAFF

d_call: TRBD2
v_call: TRBV28
j_call: TRBJ2-5
clone_size: -
cdr3_nt: TGTGCCAGCAGTTCGGGACTAGCGGGGGACCCCCTAGAAGAGACCCAGTACTTC
cdr3_aa: CASSSGLAGDPLEETQYF

d_call: -
v_call: TRBV24-1
j_call: TRBJ1-6
clone_size: -
cdr3_nt: TGTGCCACCCCTTTTCCGCTCAGCTCCTATAATTCACCCCTCCACTTT
cdr3_aa: CATPFPLSSYNSPLHF

d_call: -
v_call: TRBV6-5
j_call: TRBJ1-1
clone_size: few
cdr3_nt: TGTGCCAGCAATATACCGGGACATCCGAACACTGAAGCTTTCTTT
cdr3_aa: CASNIPGHPNTEAFF

d_call: -
v_call: TRBV5-1
j_call: TRBJ1-5
clone_size: -
cdr3_nt: TGCGCCAGCAGCCCCGGTGGTGGGGGAGGGGAGGCCAATCAGCCCCAGCATTTT
cdr3_aa: CASSPGGGGGEANQPQHF

d_call: -
v_call: TRBV3-1/TRBV3-2
j_call: TRBJ2-7
clone_size: -
cdr3_nt: TGTGCCAGCAGCCAAGACCGGTACTACGAGCAGTACTTC
cdr3_aa: CASSQDRYYEQYF

d_call: TRBD1
v_call: TRBV5-6
j_call: TRBJ1-2
clone_size: -
cdr3_nt: TGTGCCAGCAGCCCGACAGGGTTTAACTATGGCTACACCTTC
cdr3_aa: CASSPTGFNYGYTF

d_call: -
v_call: TRBV2
j_call: TRBJ2-2
clone_size: -
cdr3_nt: TGTGCCAGCAGTGGTAGCGGGGAGCTGTTTTTT
cdr3_aa: CASSGSGELFF